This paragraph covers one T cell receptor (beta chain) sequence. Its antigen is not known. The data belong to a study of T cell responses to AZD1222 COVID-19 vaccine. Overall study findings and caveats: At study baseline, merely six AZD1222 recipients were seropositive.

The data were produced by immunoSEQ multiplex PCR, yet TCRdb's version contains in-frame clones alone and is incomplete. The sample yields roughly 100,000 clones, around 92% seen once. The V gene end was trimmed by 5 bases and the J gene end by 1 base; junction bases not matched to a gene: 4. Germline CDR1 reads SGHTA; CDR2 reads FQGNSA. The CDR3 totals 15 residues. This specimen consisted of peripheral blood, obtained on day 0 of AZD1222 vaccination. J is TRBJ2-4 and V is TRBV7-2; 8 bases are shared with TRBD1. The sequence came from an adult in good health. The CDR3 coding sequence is TGTGCCAGCAGCCCGGACAGGGTTGCCAAAAACATTCAGTACTTC. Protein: CASSPDRVAKNIQYF.